This TCR beta chain was observed in a study of blood T cell repertoires in COVID-19. Across the study: Sample material is recorded as cDNA or gDNA derived from T cells, B-cell-depleted T cells, or PBMCs.

TCRdb keeps only in-frame clones here, not all; method: immunoSEQ multiplex PCR. This sample yields about 210,000 clones, of which roughly 84% are seen a single time; about 7% belongs to the top ten. Individuals aged roughly 18 to 95 years were recruited from 20 to 25 US areas. The V end was cut by 0 bases, the J end by 4 bases, with 8 bases between. CDR3 length equals 14 residues. The germline V gene encodes CDR1 SNHLY and CDR2 FYNNEI. The sequenced sample was PBMCs or T cells enriched from blood (not recorded which). The chain has TRBV2 and TRBJ2-3; D not certain. The TCR was taken from a man younger than 45 in a cohort exposed to, infected with or recovered from COVID-19 (not recorded which). The CDR3 region has the DNA TGTGCCAGCAGTGAAGCGCTTGGCTCAGATACGCAGTATTTT. It encodes CASSEALGSDTQYF.